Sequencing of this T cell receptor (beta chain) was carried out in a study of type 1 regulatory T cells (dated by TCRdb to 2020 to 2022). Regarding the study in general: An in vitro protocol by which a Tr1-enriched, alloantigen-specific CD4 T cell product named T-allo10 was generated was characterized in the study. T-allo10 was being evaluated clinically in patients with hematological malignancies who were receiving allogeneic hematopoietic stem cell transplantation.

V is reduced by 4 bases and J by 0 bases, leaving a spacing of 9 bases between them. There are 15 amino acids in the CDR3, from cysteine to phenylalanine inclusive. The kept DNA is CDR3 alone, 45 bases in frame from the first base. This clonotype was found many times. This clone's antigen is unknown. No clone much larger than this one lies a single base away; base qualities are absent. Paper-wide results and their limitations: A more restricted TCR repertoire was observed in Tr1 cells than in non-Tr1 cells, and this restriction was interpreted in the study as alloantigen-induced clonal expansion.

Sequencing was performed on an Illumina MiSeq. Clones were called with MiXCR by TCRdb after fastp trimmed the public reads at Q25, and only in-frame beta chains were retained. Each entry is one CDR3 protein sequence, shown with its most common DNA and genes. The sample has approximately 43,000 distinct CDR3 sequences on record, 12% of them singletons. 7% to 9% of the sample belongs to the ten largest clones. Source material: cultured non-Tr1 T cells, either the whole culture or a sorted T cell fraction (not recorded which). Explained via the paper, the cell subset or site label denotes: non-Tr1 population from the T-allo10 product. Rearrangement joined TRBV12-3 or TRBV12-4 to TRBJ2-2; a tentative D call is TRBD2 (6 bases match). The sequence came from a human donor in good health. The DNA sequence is TGTGCCAGCAGTTCGGCGGGATCGAACACCGGGGAGCTGTTTTTT. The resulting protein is CASSSAGSNTGELFF.